This T cell receptor (beta chain) is drawn from a study of human versus mouse CDR3 diversity and MHC coevolution. Study in general: Each sample yielded roughly 5.5 x 10^6 to 1.8 x 10^7 valid reads. The study, taken as a whole, reports: By iCHAO1, human TCR beta clonotypes numbered about 1.6 million, the most.

This CDR3 has 14 residues. After removal of 2 bases from V and 6 bases from J, the junction contained 7 bases not matched to a gene. Germline CDR1 and CDR2: MNHNY and SVGAGI (reference sequence). Profiled with immunoSEQ multiplex PCR; TCRdb holds only in-frame clones, not every one. Here the sample spans about 77,000 clones, 85% to 95% being singletons. On this clone: As yet, its antigen is unknown.

This receptor was obtained from a person between 30 and 69 years old in good health. The rearrangement uses TRBV6-6 and TRBJ2-7; 7 bases map to TRBD1. Sequencing was carried out using naive CD4+ T cells from blood. Subset: CD45RO-negative CD62L-positive naive CD4 T cells. CDR3 nucleotides: TGTGCCAGCAGTTACCCAACACAGGGGTTCGAGCAGTACTTC. This sequence encodes CASSYPTQGFEQYF.